The clone carrying this T cell receptor (beta chain) was picked up one time. Its antigen is still unknown. This specimen comes from a study of Ad26.COV2.S vaccination and SARS-CoV-2 variants. Findings of the study overall: From the TCR breadth and depth analyses, total T cell responses may have been underestimated. Spike-specific responses of CD8+ and CD4+ T cells were reported to display substantial breadth after vaccination.

The repertoire was sequenced with immunoSEQ multiplex PCR; TCRdb's copy has only in-frame clones and lacks some. The repertoire has more than 300,000 clones, about 86% of them found once; the top ten carry roughly a tenth. Germline CDR1 reads SGHKS; CDR2 reads YYEKEE (reference sequence). The junction had 7 bases not matched to a gene; V was cut back by 3 bases and J by 8 bases. The CDR3 spans 14 residues. Documented treatment: roughly 18 received Ad26.COV2.S at low or high dose, single or two shots; roughly 5 received placebo; per-sample allocation not given. Day 63 following the first vaccine or placebo injection was when the samples were taken.

This TCR was sampled from a person between 18 and 65 years old who received the Ad26.COV2.S COVID-19 vaccine or a placebo. The chain combines TRBV5-5 with TRBJ2-1; TRBD2 matches at 8 bases. The sample consisted of peripheral blood, taken in a trial of Ad26.COV2.S vaccine versus placebo. CDR3 in amino acids: CASSWSGSVYEQFF. The CDR3, as DNA: TGTGCCAGCAGCTGGAGCGGGAGTGTCTATGAGCAGTTCTTC. Combining the CDR3 with reference TRBV5-5 and TRBJ2-1 gives the whole variable domain DAGVTQSPTHLIKTRGQQVTLRCSPISGHKSVSWYQQVLGQGPQFIFQYYEKEERGRGNFPDRFSARQFPNYSSELNVNALLLGDSALYLCASSWSGSVYEQFFGPGTRLTVL.